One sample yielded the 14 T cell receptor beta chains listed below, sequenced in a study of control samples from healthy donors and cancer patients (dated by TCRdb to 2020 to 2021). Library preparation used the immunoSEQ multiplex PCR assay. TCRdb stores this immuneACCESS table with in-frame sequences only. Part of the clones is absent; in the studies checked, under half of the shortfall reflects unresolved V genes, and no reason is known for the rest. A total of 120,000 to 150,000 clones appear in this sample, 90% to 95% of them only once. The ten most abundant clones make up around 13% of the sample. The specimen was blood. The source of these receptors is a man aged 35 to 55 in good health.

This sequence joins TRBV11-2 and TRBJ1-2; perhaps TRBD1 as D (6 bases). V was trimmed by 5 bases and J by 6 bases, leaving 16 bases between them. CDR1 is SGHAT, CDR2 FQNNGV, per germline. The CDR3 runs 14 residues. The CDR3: CASSSLDRPDGYTF. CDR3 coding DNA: TGTGCCAGCAGCAGCCTAGACAGGCCGGATGGCTACACCTTC.

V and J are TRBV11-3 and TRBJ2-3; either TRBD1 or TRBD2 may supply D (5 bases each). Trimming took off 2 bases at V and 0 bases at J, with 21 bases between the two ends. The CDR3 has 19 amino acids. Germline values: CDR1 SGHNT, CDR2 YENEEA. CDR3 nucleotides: TGTGCCAGCAGCTTAAGGGGTGGGAGTGGGGAAGCTAGCACAGATACGCAGTATTTT. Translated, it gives CASSLRGGSGEASTDTQYF.

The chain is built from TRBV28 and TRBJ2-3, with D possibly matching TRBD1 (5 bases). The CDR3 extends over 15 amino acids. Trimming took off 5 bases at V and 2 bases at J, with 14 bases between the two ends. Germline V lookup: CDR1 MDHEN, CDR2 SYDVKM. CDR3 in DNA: TGTGCCAGCAGTCGAACAGACAGAGACACAGATACGCAGTATTTT. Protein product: CASSRTDRDTDTQYF.

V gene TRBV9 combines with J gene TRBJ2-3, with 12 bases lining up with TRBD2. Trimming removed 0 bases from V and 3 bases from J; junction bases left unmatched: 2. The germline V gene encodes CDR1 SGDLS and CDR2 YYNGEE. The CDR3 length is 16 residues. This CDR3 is CASSVVGTSGTDTQYF. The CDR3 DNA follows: TGTGCCAGCAGCGTAGTTGGGACTAGCGGGACAGATACGCAGTATTTT.

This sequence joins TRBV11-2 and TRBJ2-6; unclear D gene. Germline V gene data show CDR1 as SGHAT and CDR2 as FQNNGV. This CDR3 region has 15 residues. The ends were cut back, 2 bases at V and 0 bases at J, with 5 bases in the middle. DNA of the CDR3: TGTGCCAGCAGCTTAAGCTTCTCTGGGGCCAACGTCCTGACTTTC. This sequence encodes CASSLSFSGANVLTF.

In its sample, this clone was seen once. The CDR3 region has the DNA TGTGCCAGCGTTTATGGCAGGCCCTATGGCTACACCTTC. Translating it yields CASVYGRPYGYTF. This sequence joins TRBV28 and TRBJ1-2; no firm D call. CDR3 size: 13 residues. Germline V lookup: CDR1 MDHEN, CDR2 SYDVKM. Trimming cost V 8 bases and J 4 bases, with 14 bases left between them.

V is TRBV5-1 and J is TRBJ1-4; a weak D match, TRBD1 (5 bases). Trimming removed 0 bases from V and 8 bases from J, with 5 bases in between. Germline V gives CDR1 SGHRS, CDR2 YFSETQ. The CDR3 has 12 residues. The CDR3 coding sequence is TGCGCCAGCAGCTTGGGACAGGAAAAACTGTTTTTT. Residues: CASSLGQEKLFF.

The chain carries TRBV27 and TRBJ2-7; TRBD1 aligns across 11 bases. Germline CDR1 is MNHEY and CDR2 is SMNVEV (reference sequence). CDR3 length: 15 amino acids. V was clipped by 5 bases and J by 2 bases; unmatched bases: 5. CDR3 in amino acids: CASSLRDRGTYEQYF. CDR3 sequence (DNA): TGTGCCAGCAGTCTCCGGGACAGGGGGACCTACGAGCAGTACTTC.

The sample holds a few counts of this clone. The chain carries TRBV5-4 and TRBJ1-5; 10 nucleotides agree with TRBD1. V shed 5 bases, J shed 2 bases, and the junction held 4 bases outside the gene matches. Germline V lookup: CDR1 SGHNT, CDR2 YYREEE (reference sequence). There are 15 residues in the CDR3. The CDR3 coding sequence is TGTGCCAGCAGTCCCGGGACAGGGGGCAATCAGCCCCAGCATTTT. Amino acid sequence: CASSPGTGGNQPQHF.

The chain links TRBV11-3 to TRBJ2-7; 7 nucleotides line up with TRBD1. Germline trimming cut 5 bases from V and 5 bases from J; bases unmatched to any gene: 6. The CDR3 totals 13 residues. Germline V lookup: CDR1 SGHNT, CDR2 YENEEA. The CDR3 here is CASSPTGAHEQYF. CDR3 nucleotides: TGTGCCAGCAGCCCCACAGGGGCCCACGAGCAGTACTTC.

The CDR3, as DNA: TGTGCCAGCAGTGGAGCGCAGGGGGTGGCTAATGAAAAACTGTTTTTT. This sequence encodes CASSGAQGVANEKLFF. The genes are TRBV28 and TRBJ1-4, with 7 positions matching TRBD1. This CDR3 has 16 residues. The germline V gene encodes CDR1 MDHEN and CDR2 SYDVKM. Losses at the gene ends were 5 bases for V and 3 bases for J; bases not matched to a gene: 9.

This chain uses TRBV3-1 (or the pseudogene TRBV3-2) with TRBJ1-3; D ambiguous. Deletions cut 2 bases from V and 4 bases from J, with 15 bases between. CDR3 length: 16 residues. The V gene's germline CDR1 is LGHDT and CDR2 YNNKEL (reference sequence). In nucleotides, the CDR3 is TGTGCCAGCAGCCAAAAAATGACGGTTTACGGAAACACCATATATTTT. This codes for CASSQKMTVYGNTIYF.

The CDR3 nucleotides read TGTGCCAGCAAATATGGCCGTACCCCAATGGGCTACACCTTC. Its protein product is CASKYGRTPMGYTF. V and J are TRBV2 and TRBJ1-2; unclear D gene. V dropped 7 bases and J dropped 8 bases, with 20 bases sitting between them. CDR3 size: 14 residues. Germline V gene lookup returns CDR1 SNHLY and CDR2 FYNNEI. Variable domain in full (rest from reference TRBV2 and TRBJ1-2): EPEVTQTPSHQVTQMGQEVILRCVPISNHLYFYWYRQILGQKVEFLVSFYNNEISEKSEIFDDQFSVERPDGSNFTLKIRSTKLEDSAMYFCASKYGRTPMGYTFGSGTRLTVV.

The CDR3 sequence: CASSLGHLNPDNEQFF. The CDR3 nucleotides read TGTGCCAGCAGCCTGGGACACCTCAATCCCGACAATGAGCAGTTCTTC. The chain has TRBV5-6 and TRBJ2-1; D may be TRBD1 (6 bases). Germline CDR1 SGHDT, CDR2 YYEEEE. V was pared by 4 bases and J by 5 bases, with 19 bases between. There are 16 residues in the CDR3.